This T cell receptor (beta chain) is drawn from a study of blood T cell repertoires in COVID-19. The data were produced by immunoSEQ multiplex PCR, yet TCRdb's version contains in-frame clones alone and is incomplete. In the table there are approximately 150,000 clones, approximately 83% of which are singletons. Clinical history reported by participants formed the basis on which cohorts were assigned. This clone was counted a single time. This receptor was identified in a man between 70 and 80 years old who had been exposed to COVID-19. Sequencing was carried out using PBMCs or T cells enriched from blood (not recorded which).

The CDR3 nucleotides are TGTGCCAGCAGCCCCCCTGGAGGGGTCGGGAGGGGCTCCGAGCAGTACTTC. Its protein product is CASSPPGGVGRGSEQYF. The chain uses TRBV4-2 and TRBJ2-7; 8 bases agree with TRBD2. Per germline, CDR1 LGHNA and CDR2 YNFKEQ. Unmatched junction bases numbered 17, after V lost 4 bases and J lost 6 bases. The CDR3 sequence is 17 residues long.